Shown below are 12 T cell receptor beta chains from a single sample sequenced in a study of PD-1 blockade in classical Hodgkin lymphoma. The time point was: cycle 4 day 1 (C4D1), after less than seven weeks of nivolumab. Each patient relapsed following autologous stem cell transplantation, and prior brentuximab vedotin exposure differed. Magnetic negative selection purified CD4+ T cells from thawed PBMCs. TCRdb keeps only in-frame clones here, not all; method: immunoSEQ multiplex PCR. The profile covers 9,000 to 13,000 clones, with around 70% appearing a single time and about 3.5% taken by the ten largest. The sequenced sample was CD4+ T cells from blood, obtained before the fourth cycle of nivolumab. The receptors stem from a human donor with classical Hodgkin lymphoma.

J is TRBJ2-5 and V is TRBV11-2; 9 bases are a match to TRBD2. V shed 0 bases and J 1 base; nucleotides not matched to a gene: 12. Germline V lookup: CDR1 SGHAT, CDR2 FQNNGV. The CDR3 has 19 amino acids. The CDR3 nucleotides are TGTGCCAGCAGCTTAGATTGGTTAGCGGGAGTACCCCTCCAAGAGACCCAGTACTTC. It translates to CASSLDWLAGVPLQETQYF.

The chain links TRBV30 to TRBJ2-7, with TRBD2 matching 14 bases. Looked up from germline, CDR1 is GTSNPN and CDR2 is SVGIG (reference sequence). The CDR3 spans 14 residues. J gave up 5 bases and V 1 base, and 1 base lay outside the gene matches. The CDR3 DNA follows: TGTGCCTGGAGTGAGGGACTAGCGGGAGACGAGCAGTACTTC. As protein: CAWSEGLAGDEQYF.

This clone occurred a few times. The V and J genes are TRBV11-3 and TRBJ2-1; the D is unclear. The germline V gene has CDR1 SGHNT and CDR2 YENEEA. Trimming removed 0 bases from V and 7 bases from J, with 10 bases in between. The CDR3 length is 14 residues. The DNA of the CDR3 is TGTGCCAGCAGCTTAGATTACCTCCCGAATGAGCAGTTCTTC. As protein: CASSLDYLPNEQFF.

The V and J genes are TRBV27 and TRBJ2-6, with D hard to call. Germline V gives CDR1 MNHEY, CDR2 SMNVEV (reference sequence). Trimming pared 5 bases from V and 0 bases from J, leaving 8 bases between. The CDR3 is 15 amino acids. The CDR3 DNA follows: TGTGCCAGCAGTCCCCCAACCTCTGGGGCCAACGTCCTGACTTTC. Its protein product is CASSPPTSGANVLTF.

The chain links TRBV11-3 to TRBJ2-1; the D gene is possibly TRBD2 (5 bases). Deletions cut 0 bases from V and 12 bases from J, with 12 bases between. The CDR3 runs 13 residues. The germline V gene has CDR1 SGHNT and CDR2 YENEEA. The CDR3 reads CASSLDVTAGQFF. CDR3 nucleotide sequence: TGTGCCAGCAGCTTAGATGTGACCGCGGGGCAGTTCTTC.

The chain's CDR3 is CASSIPDSYGSYNEQFF. DNA of the CDR3: TGTGCCAGCAGTATCCCGGACTCTTATGGCTCCTACAATGAGCAGTTCTTC. J is TRBJ2-1 and V is TRBV27, with D possibly matching TRBD2 (5 bases). The ends were cut back, 5 bases at V and 0 bases at J, with 17 bases in the middle. CDR1 is MNHEY and CDR2 is SMNVEV in the germline V gene (reference sequence). CDR3 length equals 17 residues.

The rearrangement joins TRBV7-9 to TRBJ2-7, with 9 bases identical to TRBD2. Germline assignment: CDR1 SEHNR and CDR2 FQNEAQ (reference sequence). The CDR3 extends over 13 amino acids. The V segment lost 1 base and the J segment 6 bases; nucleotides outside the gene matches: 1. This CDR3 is CASSLVSGGEQYF. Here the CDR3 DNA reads TGTGCCAGCAGCTTAGTTAGCGGGGGCGAGCAGTACTTC.

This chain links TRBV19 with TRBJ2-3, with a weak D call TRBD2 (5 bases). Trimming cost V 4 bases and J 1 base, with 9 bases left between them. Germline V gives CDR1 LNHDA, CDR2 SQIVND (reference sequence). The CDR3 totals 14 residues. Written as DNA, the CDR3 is TGTGCCAGTAGTAGGCGGACTCGCACAGATACGCAGTATTTT. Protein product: CASSRRTRTDTQYF.

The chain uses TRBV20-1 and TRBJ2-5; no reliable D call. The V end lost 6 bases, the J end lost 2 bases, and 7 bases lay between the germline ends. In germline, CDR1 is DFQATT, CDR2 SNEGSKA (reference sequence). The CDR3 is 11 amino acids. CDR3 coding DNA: TGCAGTGCGTTAGATCAAGAGACCCAGTACTTC. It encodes CSALDQETQYF.

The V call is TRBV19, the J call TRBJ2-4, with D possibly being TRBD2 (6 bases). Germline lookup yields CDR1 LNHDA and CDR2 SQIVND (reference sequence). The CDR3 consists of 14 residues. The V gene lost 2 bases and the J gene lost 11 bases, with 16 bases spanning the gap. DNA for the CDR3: TGTGCCAGTAGTATAAGCGATCGGGACTTCGTTCAGTACTTC. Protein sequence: CASSISDRDFVQYF. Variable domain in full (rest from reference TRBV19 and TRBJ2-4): DGGITQSPKYLFRKEGQNVTLSCEQNLNHDAMYWYRQDPGQGLRLIYYSQIVNDFQKGDIAEGYSVSREKKESFPLTVTSAQKNPTAFYLCASSISDRDFVQYFGAGTRLSVL.

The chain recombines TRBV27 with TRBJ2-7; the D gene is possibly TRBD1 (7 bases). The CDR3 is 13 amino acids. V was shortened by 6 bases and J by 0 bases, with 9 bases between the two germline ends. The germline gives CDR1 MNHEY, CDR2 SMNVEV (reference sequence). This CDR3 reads CASRRDSSYEQYF. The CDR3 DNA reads TGTGCCAGCAGGCGGGACAGCTCCTACGAGCAGTACTTC.

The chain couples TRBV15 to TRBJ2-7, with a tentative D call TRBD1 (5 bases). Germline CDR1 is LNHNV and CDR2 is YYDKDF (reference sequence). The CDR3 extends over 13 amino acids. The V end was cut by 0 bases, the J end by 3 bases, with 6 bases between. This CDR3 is CATSRDTGYEQYF. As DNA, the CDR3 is TGTGCCACCAGCAGAGATACAGGCTACGAGCAGTACTTC. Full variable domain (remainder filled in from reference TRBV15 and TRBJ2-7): DAMVIQNPRYQVTQFGKPVTLSCSQTLNHNVMYWYQQKSSQAPKLLFHYYDKDFNNEADTPDNFQSRRPNTSFCFLDIRSPGLGDTAMYLCATSRDTGYEQYFGPGTRLTVT.